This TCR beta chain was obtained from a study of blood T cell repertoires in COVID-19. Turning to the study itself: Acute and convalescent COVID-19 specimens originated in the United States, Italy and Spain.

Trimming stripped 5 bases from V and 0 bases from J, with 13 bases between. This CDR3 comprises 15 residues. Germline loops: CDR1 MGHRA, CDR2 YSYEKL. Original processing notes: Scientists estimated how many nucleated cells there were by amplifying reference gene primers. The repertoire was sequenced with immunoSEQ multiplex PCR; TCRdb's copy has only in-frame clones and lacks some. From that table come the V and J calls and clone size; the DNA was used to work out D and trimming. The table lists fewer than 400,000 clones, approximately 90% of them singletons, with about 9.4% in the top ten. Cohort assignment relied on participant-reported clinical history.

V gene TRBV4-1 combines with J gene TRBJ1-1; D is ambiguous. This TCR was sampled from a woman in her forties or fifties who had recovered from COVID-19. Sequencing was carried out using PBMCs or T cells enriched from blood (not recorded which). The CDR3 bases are TGCGCCAGCAGCGGTTCAGGCCTCGTGAACACTGAAGCTTTCTTT. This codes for CASSGSGLVNTEAFF.